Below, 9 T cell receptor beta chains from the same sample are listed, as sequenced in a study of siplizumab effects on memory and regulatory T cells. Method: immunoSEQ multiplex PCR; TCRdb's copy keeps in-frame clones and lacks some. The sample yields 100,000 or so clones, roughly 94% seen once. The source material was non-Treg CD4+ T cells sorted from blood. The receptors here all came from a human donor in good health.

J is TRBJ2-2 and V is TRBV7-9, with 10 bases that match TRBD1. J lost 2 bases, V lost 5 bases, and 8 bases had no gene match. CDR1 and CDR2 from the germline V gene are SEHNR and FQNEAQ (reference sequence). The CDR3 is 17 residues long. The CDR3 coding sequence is TGTGCCAGCAGCCTCCTGGGACAGGGGCCTAACACCGGGGAGCTGTTTTTT. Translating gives CASSLLGQGPNTGELFF.

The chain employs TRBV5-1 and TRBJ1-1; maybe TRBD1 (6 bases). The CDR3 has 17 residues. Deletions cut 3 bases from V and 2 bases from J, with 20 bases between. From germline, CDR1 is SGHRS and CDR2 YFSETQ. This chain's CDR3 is CASSSLPGGHSNTEAFF. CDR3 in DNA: TGCGCCAGCAGCTCTTTACCGGGGGGCCACTCTAACACTGAAGCTTTCTTT.

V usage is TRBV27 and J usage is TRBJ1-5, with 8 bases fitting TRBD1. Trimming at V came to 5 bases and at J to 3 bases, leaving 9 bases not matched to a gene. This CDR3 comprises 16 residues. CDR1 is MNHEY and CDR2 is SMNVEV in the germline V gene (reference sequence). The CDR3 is CASSRTGLMNNQPQHF. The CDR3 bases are TGTGCCAGCAGTCGGACAGGGTTGATGAACAATCAGCCCCAGCATTTT.

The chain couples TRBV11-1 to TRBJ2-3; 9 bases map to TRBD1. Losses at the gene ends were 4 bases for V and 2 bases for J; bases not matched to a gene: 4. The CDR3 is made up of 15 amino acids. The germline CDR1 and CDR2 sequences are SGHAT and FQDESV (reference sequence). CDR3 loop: CASSSGQGITDTQYF. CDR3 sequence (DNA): TGTGCCAGCAGCTCGGGACAGGGAATCACAGATACGCAGTATTTT.

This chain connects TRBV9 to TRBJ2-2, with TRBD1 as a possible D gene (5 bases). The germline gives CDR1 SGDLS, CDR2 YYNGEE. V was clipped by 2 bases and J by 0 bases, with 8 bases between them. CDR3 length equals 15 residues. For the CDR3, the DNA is TGTGCCAGCAGCGTTGGACAATCGAACACCGGGGAGCTGTTTTTT. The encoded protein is CASSVGQSNTGELFF.

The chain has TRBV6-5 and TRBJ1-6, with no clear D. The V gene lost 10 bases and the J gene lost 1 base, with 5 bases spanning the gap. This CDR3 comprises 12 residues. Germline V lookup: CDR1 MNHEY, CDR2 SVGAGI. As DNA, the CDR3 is TGTGCCACCAGGTCCTATAATTCACCCCTCCACTTT. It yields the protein CATRSYNSPLHF.

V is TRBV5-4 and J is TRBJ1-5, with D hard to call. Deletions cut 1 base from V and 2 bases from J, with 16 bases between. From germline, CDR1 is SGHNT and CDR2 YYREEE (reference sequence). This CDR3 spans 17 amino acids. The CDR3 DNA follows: TGTGCCAGCAGCTTGAAGAACATCGGATGGGGCAATCAGCCCCAGCATTTT. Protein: CASSLKNIGWGNQPQHF.

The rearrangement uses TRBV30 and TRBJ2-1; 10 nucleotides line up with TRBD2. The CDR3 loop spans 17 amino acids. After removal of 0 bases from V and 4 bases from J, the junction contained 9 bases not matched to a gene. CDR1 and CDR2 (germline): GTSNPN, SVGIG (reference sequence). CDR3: CAWSVESGLAFYNEQFF. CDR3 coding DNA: TGTGCCTGGAGTGTGGAATCGGGACTAGCGTTTTACAATGAGCAGTTCTTC.

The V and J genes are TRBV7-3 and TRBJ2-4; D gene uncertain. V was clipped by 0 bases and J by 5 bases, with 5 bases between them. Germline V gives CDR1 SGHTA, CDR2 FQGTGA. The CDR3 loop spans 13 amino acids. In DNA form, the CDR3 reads TGTGCCAGCAGCTTAACGGTCCAAAACATTCAGTACTTC. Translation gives CASSLTVQNIQYF.